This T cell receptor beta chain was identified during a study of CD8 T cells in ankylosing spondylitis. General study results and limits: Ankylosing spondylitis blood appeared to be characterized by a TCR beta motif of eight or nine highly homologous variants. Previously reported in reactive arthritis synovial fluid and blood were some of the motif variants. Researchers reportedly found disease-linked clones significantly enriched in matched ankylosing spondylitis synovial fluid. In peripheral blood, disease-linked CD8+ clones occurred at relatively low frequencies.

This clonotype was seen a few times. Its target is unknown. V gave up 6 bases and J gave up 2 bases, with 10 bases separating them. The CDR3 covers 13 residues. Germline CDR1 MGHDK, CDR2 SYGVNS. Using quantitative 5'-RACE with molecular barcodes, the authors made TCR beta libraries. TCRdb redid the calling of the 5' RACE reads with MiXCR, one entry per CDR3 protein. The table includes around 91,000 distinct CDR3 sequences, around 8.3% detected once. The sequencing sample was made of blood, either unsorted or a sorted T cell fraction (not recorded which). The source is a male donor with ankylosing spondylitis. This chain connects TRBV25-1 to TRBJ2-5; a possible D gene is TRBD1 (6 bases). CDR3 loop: CASSGTRQETQYF. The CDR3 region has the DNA TGTGCCAGCAGCGGGACACGGCAAGAGACCCAGTACTTC.